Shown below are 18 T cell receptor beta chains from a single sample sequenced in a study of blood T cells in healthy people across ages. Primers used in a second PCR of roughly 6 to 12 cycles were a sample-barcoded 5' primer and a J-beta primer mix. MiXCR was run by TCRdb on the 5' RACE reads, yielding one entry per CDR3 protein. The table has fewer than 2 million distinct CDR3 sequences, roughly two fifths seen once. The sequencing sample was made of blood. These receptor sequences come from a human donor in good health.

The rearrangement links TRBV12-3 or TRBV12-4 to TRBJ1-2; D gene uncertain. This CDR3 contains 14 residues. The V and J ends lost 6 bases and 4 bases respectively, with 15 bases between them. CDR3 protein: CASSPTAEIYGYTF. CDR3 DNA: TGTGCCAGCAGCCCGACTGCGGAGATCTATGGCTACACCTTC.

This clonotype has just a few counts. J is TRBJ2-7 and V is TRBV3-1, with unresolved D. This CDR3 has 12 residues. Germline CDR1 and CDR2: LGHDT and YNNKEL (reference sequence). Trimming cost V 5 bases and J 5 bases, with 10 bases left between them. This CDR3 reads CASSSSWDEQYF. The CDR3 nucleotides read TGTGCCAGCAGCTCCTCGTGGGACGAGCAGTACTTC.

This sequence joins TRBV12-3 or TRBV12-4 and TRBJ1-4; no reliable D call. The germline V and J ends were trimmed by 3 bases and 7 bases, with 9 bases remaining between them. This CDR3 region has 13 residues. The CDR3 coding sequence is TGTGCCAGCAGTTTTCGTTTTGGTGAAAAACTGTTTTTT. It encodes CASSFRFGEKLFF.

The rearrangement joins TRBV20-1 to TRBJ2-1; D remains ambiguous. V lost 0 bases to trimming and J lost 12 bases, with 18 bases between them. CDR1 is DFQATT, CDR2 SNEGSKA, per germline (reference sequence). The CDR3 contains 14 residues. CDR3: CSAREGRPPFSQFF. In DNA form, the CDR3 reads TGCAGTGCTAGAGAGGGTCGACCCCCTTTTTCGCAGTTCTTC.

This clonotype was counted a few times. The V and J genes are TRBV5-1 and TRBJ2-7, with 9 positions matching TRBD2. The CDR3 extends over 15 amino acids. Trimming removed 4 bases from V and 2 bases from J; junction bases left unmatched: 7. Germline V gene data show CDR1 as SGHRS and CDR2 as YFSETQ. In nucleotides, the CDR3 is TGCGCCAGCAGCCACGGGACTAGCACTGCCTACGAGCAGTACTTC. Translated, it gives CASSHGTSTAYEQYF.

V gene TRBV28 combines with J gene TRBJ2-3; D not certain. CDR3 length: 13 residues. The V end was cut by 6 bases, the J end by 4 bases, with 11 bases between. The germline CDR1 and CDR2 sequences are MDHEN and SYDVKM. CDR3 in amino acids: CASSSYPSDTQYF. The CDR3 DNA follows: TGTGCCAGCAGCTCCTATCCATCAGATACGCAGTATTTT.

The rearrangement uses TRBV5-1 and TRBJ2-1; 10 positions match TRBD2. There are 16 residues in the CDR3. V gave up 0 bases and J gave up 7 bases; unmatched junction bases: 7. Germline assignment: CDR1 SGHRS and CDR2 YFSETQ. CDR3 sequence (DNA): TGCGCCAGCAGCTTGGAGGGACTAGCGTCTTTGAATGAGCAGTTCTTC. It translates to CASSLEGLASLNEQFF.

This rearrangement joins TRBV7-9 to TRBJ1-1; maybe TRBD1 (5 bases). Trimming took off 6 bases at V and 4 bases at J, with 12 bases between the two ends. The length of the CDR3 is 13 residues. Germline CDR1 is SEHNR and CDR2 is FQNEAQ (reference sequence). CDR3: CASSPAGCTEAFF. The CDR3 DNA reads TGTGCCAGCAGTCCAGCAGGGTGCACTGAAGCTTTCTTT.

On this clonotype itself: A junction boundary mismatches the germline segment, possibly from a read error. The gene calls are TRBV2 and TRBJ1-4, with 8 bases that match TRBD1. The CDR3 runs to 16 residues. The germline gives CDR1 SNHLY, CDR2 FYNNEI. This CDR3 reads CASTYNQQGGHEKRFF. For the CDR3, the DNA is TGTGCCAGCACTTACAATCAACAGGGGGGACACGAAAAACGGTTTTTT.

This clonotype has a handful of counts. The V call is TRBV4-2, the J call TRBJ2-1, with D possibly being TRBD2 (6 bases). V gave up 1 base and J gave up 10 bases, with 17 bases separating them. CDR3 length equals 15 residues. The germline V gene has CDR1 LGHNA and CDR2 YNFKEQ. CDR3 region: CASSQVASVANEQFF. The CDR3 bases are TGTGCCAGCAGCCAAGTGGCTAGCGTAGCCAACGAGCAGTTCTTC.

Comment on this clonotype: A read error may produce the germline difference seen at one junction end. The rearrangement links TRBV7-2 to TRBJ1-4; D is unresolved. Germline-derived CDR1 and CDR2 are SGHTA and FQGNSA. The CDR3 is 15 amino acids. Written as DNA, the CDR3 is TGTGCCAGCAGCTTAGACGGCTCGCTAAATGAAAAACGGTTTTTT. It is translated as CASSLDGSLNEKRFF.

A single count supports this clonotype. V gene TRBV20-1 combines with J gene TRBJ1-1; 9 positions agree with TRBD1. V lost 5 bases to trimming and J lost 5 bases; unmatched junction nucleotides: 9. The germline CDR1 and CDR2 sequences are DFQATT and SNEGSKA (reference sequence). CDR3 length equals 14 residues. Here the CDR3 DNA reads TGCAGTGCTTTATATACAGGGGGCACAACTGAAGCTTTCTTT. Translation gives CSALYTGGTTEAFF.

The CDR3 nucleotides are TGTGCCAGCGACATGGACAGGGGCTATGGCTACACCTTC. It translates to CASDMDRGYGYTF. The chain employs TRBV2 and TRBJ1-2; 9 bases match TRBD1. Per germline, CDR1 SNHLY and CDR2 FYNNEI. This CDR3 contains 13 residues. V lost 8 bases and J lost 4; bases outside the gene matches: 5. Complete variable domain (other parts from reference TRBV2 and TRBJ1-2): EPEVTQTPSHQVTQMGQEVILRCVPISNHLYFYWYRQILGQKVEFLVSFYNNEISEKSEIFDDQFSVERPDGSNFTLKIRSTKLEDSAMYFCASDMDRGYGYTFGSGTRLTVV.

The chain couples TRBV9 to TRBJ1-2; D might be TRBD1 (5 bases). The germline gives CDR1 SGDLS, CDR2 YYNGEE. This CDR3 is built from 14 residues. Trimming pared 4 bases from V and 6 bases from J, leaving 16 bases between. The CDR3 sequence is CASSLSSRDDGYTF. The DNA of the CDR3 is TGTGCCAGCAGCTTATCAAGCAGGGACGATGGCTACACCTTC.

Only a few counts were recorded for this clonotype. CDR3 sequence: CASSGRQGYYEQYF. The CDR3 nucleotides read TGTGCCAGCAGTGGGCGACAGGGGTACTACGAGCAGTACTTC. V gene TRBV2 combines with J gene TRBJ2-4; 8 bases are a match to TRBD1. The J call could be wrong; TRBJ2-7 is a better fit for the DNA end. The CDR3 is 14 amino acids. CDR1 SNHLY and CDR2 FYNNEI come from the germline V gene.

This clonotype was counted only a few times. The CDR3 region has the DNA TGTGCCAGCCTCCGGGGCCTGGGGAATGAGCAGTTCTTC. As protein: CASLRGLGNEQFF. This chain connects TRBV2 to TRBJ2-1; the D gene could be TRBD1 or TRBD2 (5 bases each). Germline-derived CDR1 and CDR2 are SNHLY and FYNNEI. V was clipped by 8 bases and J by 7 bases, with 15 bases between them. The CDR3 covers 13 residues.

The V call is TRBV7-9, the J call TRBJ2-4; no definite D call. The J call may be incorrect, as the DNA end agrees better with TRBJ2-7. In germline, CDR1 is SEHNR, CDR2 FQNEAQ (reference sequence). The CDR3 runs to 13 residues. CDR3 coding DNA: TGTGCCAGCAGCTTAGCGCACCGCAACGAGCAGTACTTC. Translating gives CASSLAHRNEQYF.

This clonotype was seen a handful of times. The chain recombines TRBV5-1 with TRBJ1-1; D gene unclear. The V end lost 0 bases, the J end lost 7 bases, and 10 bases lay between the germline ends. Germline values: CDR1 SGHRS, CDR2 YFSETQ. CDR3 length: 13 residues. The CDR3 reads CASSLADGYEAFF. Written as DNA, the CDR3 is TGCGCCAGCAGCTTGGCCGATGGCTATGAAGCTTTCTTT.